Listed here are 26 T cell receptor beta chains from one sample, sequenced in a study of blood T cell repertoires in COVID-19. TCRdb keeps only in-frame clones here, not all; method: immunoSEQ multiplex PCR. This repertoire shows over 250,000 clones, 60% to 75% found once; its top ten account for 3.3%. The sequenced sample consisted of peripheral blood. The receptors derive from a woman aged 80 or over with acute or convalescent COVID-19.

This chain links TRBV6-5 with TRBJ1-6, with 7 positions matching TRBD1. V was pared by 4 bases and J by 7 bases, with 7 bases of the junction left unmatched. Germline V CDR1 and CDR2: MNHEY, SVGAGI. This CDR3 is 15 amino acids long. As DNA, the CDR3 is TGTGCCAGCAGTTCAGCAGACAGGGTGAATTCACCCCTCCACTTT. This encodes CASSSADRVNSPLHF.

The genes are TRBV6-1 and TRBJ2-7; TRBD2 aligns across 8 bases. Germline CDR1 and CDR2: MNHNS and SASEGT. This CDR3 region has 14 residues. The ends lost 2 bases at V and 7 bases at J; junction bases unmatched: 7. In DNA form, the CDR3 reads TGTGCCAGCAGTGAAAGCGGGAGACGGGGTGAGCAGTACTTC. Translation: CASSESGRRGEQYF.

This chain uses TRBV5-1 with TRBJ2-2; TRBD2 might be the D (5 bases). Germline lookup yields CDR1 SGHRS and CDR2 YFSETQ. The CDR3 covers 13 residues. Trimming removed 4 bases from V and 3 bases from J, with 7 bases in between. CDR3 bases: TGCGCCAGCAGCCGGGGAGACACCGGGGAGCTGTTTTTT. Translating it yields CASSRGDTGELFF.

V usage is TRBV18 and J usage is TRBJ2-1; D remains unclear. V lost 3 bases, J lost 0 bases, and 9 bases lay in between. The germline V gene has CDR1 KGHSH and CDR2 LQKENI. This CDR3 spans 15 amino acids. CDR3 region: CASSPVVGSYNEQFF. The CDR3 nucleotides read TGTGCCAGCTCACCTGTTGTCGGCTCCTACAATGAGCAGTTCTTC.

V usage is TRBV2 and J usage is TRBJ1-1; D possibly corresponds to TRBD1 (5 bases). V was cut by 0 bases and J by 7 bases, with 18 bases left in between. Germline V gives CDR1 SNHLY, CDR2 FYNNEI. This CDR3 has 16 residues. In DNA, the CDR3 is TGTGCCAGCAGTGAAGCGCAGCTCGCGGGGGGAGGTGAAGCTTTCTTT. It is translated as CASSEAQLAGGGEAFF.

This clone occurred once. The chain couples TRBV7-3 to TRBJ1-6; 8 positions agree with TRBD1. Per the germline V gene, CDR1 is SGHTA and CDR2 is FQGTGA. Losses at the gene ends were 6 bases for V and 7 bases for J; bases not matched to a gene: 5. This CDR3 is 14 amino acids long. The CDR3 nucleotides are TGTGCCAGCAGTCCTACAGGGGGAAATTCACCCCTCCACTTT. It specifies CASSPTGGNSPLHF.

The chain has TRBV20-1 and TRBJ2-7; 7 bases line up with TRBD1. Per germline, CDR1 DFQATT and CDR2 SNEGSKA (reference sequence). The ends lost 3 bases at V and 2 bases at J; junction bases unmatched: 7. There are 14 residues in the CDR3. In DNA form, the CDR3 reads TGCAGTGCTAGTGTATGGCAGGGGGCCTACGAGCAGTACTTC. Protein product: CSASVWQGAYEQYF.

The chain combines TRBV11-2 with TRBJ2-5, with 10 bases that match TRBD1. The CDR3 contains 17 residues. With V trimmed by 1 base and J by 5 bases, 10 bases remained unmatched. Germline V gives CDR1 SGHAT, CDR2 FQNNGV. The CDR3 DNA is TGTGCCAGCAGCTTAGTGGGGCGGACAGGGGGGACGGAGACCCAGTACTTC. It yields the protein CASSLVGRTGGTETQYF.

The V and J genes are TRBV6-5 and TRBJ2-1, with 10 bases that match TRBD1. Germline-derived CDR1 and CDR2 are MNHEY and SVGAGI. The CDR3 loop spans 15 amino acids. V gave up 6 bases and J gave up 4 bases; unmatched junction bases: 6. The CDR3 nucleotides are TGTGCCAGCAGGACAGGGGGCGCGGGGTACAATGAGCAGTTCTTC. Translation gives CASRTGGAGYNEQFF.

For this clone: The germline gene is not matched at one end of the junction; a read error may be the cause. The CDR3: CASTPMARNIQYF. The CDR3 DNA sequence: TGTGCCAGCACCCCCATGGCCAGAAACATTCAGTACTTC. This chain links TRBV2 with TRBJ2-4; D is undetermined. Germline CDR1 is SNHLY and CDR2 is FYNNEI. The CDR3 extends over 13 amino acids.

The chain recombines TRBV2 with TRBJ1-2; unclear D gene. The CDR3 has 14 amino acids. The germline gives CDR1 SNHLY, CDR2 FYNNEI. V shed 6 bases and J shed 1 base, with 12 bases lying between them. The CDR3 DNA reads as TGTGCCAGCAGCGCTATCCGGGGTAACTATGGCTACACCTTC. Its protein product is CASSAIRGNYGYTF.

This clone has only a few counts. J is TRBJ1-3 and V is TRBV2; tentatively, D is TRBD1 (6 bases). CDR1 is SNHLY, CDR2 FYNNEI, per germline. Between the trimmed V and J ends, which lost 4 bases and 0 bases, there was a span of 19 bases. This CDR3 spans 18 amino acids. DNA of the CDR3: TGTGCCAGCAGTGCGGTCAGGGGAGCATCGTACTCTGGAAACACCATATATTTT. It translates to CASSAVRGASYSGNTIYF.

This clone was recorded once. The CDR3 loop is CASSSATGPYEQYF. Written as DNA, the CDR3 is TGTGCCAGCAGCTCCGCGACAGGGCCCTACGAGCAGTACTTC. This chain links TRBV5-4 with TRBJ2-7; 7 bases line up with TRBD1. The germline V gene encodes CDR1 SGHNT and CDR2 YYREEE (reference sequence). This CDR3 has 14 residues. With V trimmed by 3 bases and J by 2 bases, 5 bases remained unmatched. The variable domain in full, completed from reference TRBV5-4 and TRBJ2-7, reads ETGVTQSPTHLIKTRGQQVTLRCSSQSGHNTVSWYQQALGQGPQFIFQYYREEENGRGNFPPRFSGLQFPNYSSELNVNALELDDSALYLCASSSATGPYEQYFGPGTRLTVT.

The J gene is TRBJ1-2, the V gene TRBV20-1; TRBD1 matches 8 bases. Trimming cost V 3 bases and J 1 base; bases outside gene matches: 10. This CDR3 is built from 16 residues. Germline V gives CDR1 DFQATT, CDR2 SNEGSKA (reference sequence). DNA for the CDR3: TGCAGTGCTAGTCCGGGGACAGGCGATATTAACTATGGCTACACCTTC. This gives the protein CSASPGTGDINYGYTF.

This clone was recorded once. This chain connects TRBV5-4 to TRBJ2-1, with D possibly TRBD2 on 7 matching bases. This CDR3 has 16 amino acids. V gave up 4 bases and J gave up 2 bases, with 16 bases separating them. CDR1 SGHNT and CDR2 YYREEE come from the germline V gene (reference sequence). In nucleotides, the CDR3 is TGTGCCAGCAGCCAGGGGAGGGGGACCCCCTACAATGAGCAGTTCTTC. Protein product: CASSQGRGTPYNEQFF.

This clone came up a few times. The chain links TRBV27 to TRBJ2-1; 11 bases are shared with TRBD2. CDR3 length: 15 residues. Per germline, CDR1 MNHEY and CDR2 SMNVEV (reference sequence). V was clipped by 9 bases and J by 9 bases; unmatched bases: 13. CDR3 bases: TGTGCCAGTACCTTAGCGGGAGGGCCCACTGGTGAGCAGTTCTTC. This codes for CASTLAGGPTGEQFF.

The V and J genes are TRBV7-2 and TRBJ2-5; D uncertain. V lost 1 base and J lost 5, with 11 bases in between. CDR3 size: 14 residues. In germline, CDR1 is SGHTA, CDR2 FQGNSA. The CDR3 reads CASSLVTVKETQYF. The CDR3 DNA sequence: TGTGCCAGCAGCTTAGTCACGGTCAAGGAGACCCAGTACTTC.

The J gene is TRBJ2-3, the V gene TRBV6-6; TRBD2 is a possible D gene (6 bases). V lost 5 bases and J lost 2, with 32 bases in between. The germline gives CDR1 MNHNY, CDR2 SVGAGI (reference sequence). CDR3 length: 21 residues. CDR3 region: CASSHPLGTSGPLGNTDTQYF. DNA for the CDR3: TGTGCCAGCAGTCACCCCCTCGGGACTTCTGGCCCACTGGGGAACACAGATACGCAGTATTTT.

The chain couples TRBV14 to TRBJ1-2; TRBD1 matches 8 bases. Trimming took 2 bases from V and 6 from J; bases not matched to a gene: 11. The CDR3 sequence is 16 residues long. Germline values: CDR1 SGHDN, CDR2 FVKESK. As DNA, the CDR3 is TGTGCCAGCAGCCAACATACTACGACAGGGGTCCATGGCTACACCTTC. Amino acids: CASSQHTTTGVHGYTF.

The chain recombines TRBV6-5 with TRBJ2-1; 8 bases are a match to TRBD1. CDR3 length: 15 residues. The germline V gene has CDR1 MNHEY and CDR2 SVGAGI. The trim removed 5 bases at V and 4 bases at J, leaving 7 bases unmatched. As DNA, the CDR3 is TGTGCCAGCAGTAGGACAGGGAGAAATTACAATGAGCAGTTCTTC. Translated: CASSRTGRNYNEQFF.

J is TRBJ1-6 and V is TRBV5-1; D is perhaps TRBD1 (5 bases). CDR1 is SGHRS and CDR2 is YFSETQ in the germline V gene. This CDR3 comprises 14 residues. The V end was cut by 0 bases, the J end by 15 bases, with 16 bases between. In nucleotides, the CDR3 is TGCGCCAGCAGCTTGGGGGGGGAGGGCACCCTCCTCCACTTT. It translates to CASSLGGEGTLLHF.

This rearrangement joins TRBV6-5 to TRBJ2-7; 9 positions match TRBD1. The ends lost 4 bases at V and 5 bases at J; junction bases unmatched: 6. The length of the CDR3 is 14 residues. Germline V gene data show CDR1 as MNHEY and CDR2 as SVGAGI. The CDR3 nucleotides are TGTGCCAGCAGTTTAAACAGGGGGCGAAACGAGCAGTACTTC. It yields the protein CASSLNRGRNEQYF.

This chain joins TRBV19 and TRBJ1-3, with D tentatively TRBD1 (5 bases). The germline V gene has CDR1 LNHDA and CDR2 SQIVND (reference sequence). The CDR3 spans 15 residues. V lost 3 bases, J lost 0 bases, and 9 bases lay in between. For the CDR3, the DNA is TGTGCCAGTAGTATTTCGACAGTCTCTGGAAACACCATATATTTT. Residues: CASSISTVSGNTIYF.

This clone was detected once. The V and J genes are TRBV5-1 and TRBJ2-1; TRBD1 matches at 9 bases. V lost 4 bases to trimming and J lost 3 bases; unmatched junction nucleotides: 8. The CDR3 loop spans 16 amino acids. Germline CDR1 SGHRS, CDR2 YFSETQ. The CDR3 DNA follows: TGCGCCAGCAGCACCAGACAGGGGGGAGTCTACAATGAGCAGTTCTTC. Its translation: CASSTRQGGVYNEQFF.

CDR3 sequence (DNA): TGTGCCAGCAGTCCTCAGACAGGGGGCAATGAAAAACTGTTTTTT. Translated: CASSPQTGGNEKLFF. The V gene is TRBV6-5, the J gene TRBJ1-4; the match to TRBD1 covers 10 bases. Germline values: CDR1 MNHEY, CDR2 SVGAGI. The V gene end was trimmed by 5 bases and the J gene end by 5 bases; junction bases not matched to a gene: 5. This CDR3 has 15 amino acids.

This chain links TRBV6-5 with TRBJ1-2; a weak D match, TRBD1 (5 bases). V was pared by 6 bases and J by 8 bases, with 13 bases between. There are 12 residues in the CDR3. CDR1 and CDR2 from the germline V gene are MNHEY and SVGAGI. The CDR3 DNA is TGTGCCAGCAGAAGTACCGGGGGGGGCTACACCTTC. Protein sequence: CASRSTGGGYTF.